A selection of T cell receptor beta chains follows, all from one sample in a study of control samples from healthy donors and cancer patients. Only in-frame clones appear in the TCRdb table, and some are missing; sequencing was by immunoSEQ multiplex PCR. This table has about 59,000 clones, roughly 90% appearing once. Specimen: PBMCs. These receptors all come from a man between 40 and 49 years old with colorectal cancer. Both conserved end residues are part of each CDR3. D genes are given only for firm matches. Expanded clones are given a class, and other clones once, few, many or no size at all.

abundance	v_gene	j_gene	d_gene	CDR3aa	CDR3nt
-	TRBV7-2	TRBJ2-3	TRBD1	CASSRDRGATDTQYF	TGTGCCAGCAGCCGGGACAGGGGAGCGACAGATACGCAGTATTTT
-	TRBV19	TRBJ1-4	TRBD1	CASSIRLGTGNEKLFF	TGTGCCAGTAGTATCCGTTTAGGGACAGGGAATGAAAAACTGTTTTTT
-	TRBV4-3	TRBJ2-7	TRBD1	CASSPAGTGKRAQYF	TGCGCCAGCAGCCCAGCGGGGACAGGGAAAAGGGCGCAGTACTTC
once	TRBV20-1	TRBJ1-1	-	CSARVSDAFF	TGCAGTGCTAGAGTCTCTGACGCTTTCTTT
-	TRBV5-1	TRBJ2-3	TRBD2	CASSPGLAGGFTDTQYF	TGCGCCAGCAGCCCGGGACTAGCGGGGGGATTCACAGATACGCAGTATTTT
-	TRBV19	TRBJ1-3	-	CASSIGGLLGGNTIYF	TGTGCCAGTAGTATTGGGGGACTCCTCGGTGGAAACACCATATATTTT
-	TRBV19	TRBJ2-1	-	CASSIGRNEQFF	TGTGCCAGTAGTATTGGCCGCAATGAGCAGTTCTTC
few	TRBV27	TRBJ1-6	-	CASSLQGNHNSPLHF	TGTGCCAGCAGTTTACAAGGGAATCATAATTCACCCCTCCACTTT
once	TRBV12-5	TRBJ1-6	-	CASGLGGSYNSPLHF	TGTGCTAGTGGTTTGGGGGGGTCGTATAATTCACCCCTCCACTTT
-	TRBV6-2/TRBV6-3	TRBJ2-1	TRBD2	CASSNPSGGSYNEQFF	TGTGCCAGCAGTAACCCGTCGGGGGGCTCCTACAATGAGCAGTTCTTC
-	TRBV29-1	TRBJ2-3	-	CSVSRDIDTQYF	TGCAGCGTTTCCCGGGACATTGATACGCAGTATTTT